One sample yielded the 15 T cell receptor beta chains listed below, sequenced in a study of blood T cell repertoires in COVID-19. Libraries were prepared by immunoSEQ multiplex PCR; TCRdb keeps only in-frame clonotypes and omits some of them. This table holds about 68,000 clones, 87% found once. Material for sequencing was peripheral blood. The receptors derive from a woman between 50 and 59 years old with COVID-19, enrolled during active disease.

This clone appeared a few times. The CDR3 nucleotides read TGTGCCAGCAGTTTAGTCGGGGATACGCAGTATTTT. Translating it yields CASSLVGDTQYF. The chain joins TRBV12-3 or TRBV12-4 to TRBJ2-3; no reliable D call. Trimming removed 1 base at V and 6 bases at J, with 5 bases between. The CDR3 sequence is 12 residues long.

The V and J genes are TRBV7-9 and TRBJ2-1; 14 nucleotides align to TRBD2. In germline, CDR1 is SEHNR, CDR2 FQNEAQ (reference sequence). J lost 10 bases, V lost 5 bases, and 7 bases had no gene match. The CDR3 runs to 15 residues. This chain's CDR3 is CASSLSRLAGGEQFF. The DNA of the CDR3 is TGTGCCAGCAGCCTAAGTAGACTAGCGGGAGGGGAGCAGTTCTTC.

The genes are TRBV7-9 and TRBJ2-7; TRBD1 matches at 10 bases. V lost 5 bases, J lost 5 bases, and 6 bases stayed unmatched. Germline CDR1 and CDR2: SEHNR and FQNEAQ (reference sequence). The CDR3 has 14 amino acids. The CDR3 DNA is TGTGCCAGCAGCGACCCGGGACAGGGGCACGAGCAGTACTTC. As protein: CASSDPGQGHEQYF.

This chain connects TRBV20-1 to TRBJ1-2; D perhaps matches TRBD1 (5 bases). Trimming stripped 5 bases from V and 4 bases from J, with 8 bases between. The CDR3 extends over 11 amino acids. CDR1 and CDR2 (germline): DFQATT, SNEGSKA (reference sequence). The CDR3 loop reads CSAPQGYGYTF. CDR3 DNA sequence: TGCAGTGCTCCCCAGGGCTATGGCTACACCTTC.

The rearrangement joins TRBV28 to TRBJ2-2; 8 bases fit TRBD1. CDR1 is MDHEN and CDR2 is SYDVKM in the germline V gene. The CDR3 extends over 14 amino acids. V shed 6 bases, J shed 4 bases, and the junction held 4 bases outside the gene matches. In DNA form, the CDR3 reads TGTGCCAGCAGACCGGGACAGGTCACCGGGGAGCTGTTTTTT. Translated: CASRPGQVTGELFF.

The gene calls are TRBV11-3 and TRBJ1-3; D is uncertain. Germline V gives CDR1 SGHNT, CDR2 YENEEA. The V gene lost 0 bases and the J gene lost 2 bases, with 8 bases spanning the gap. This CDR3 is built from 15 residues. The CDR3 loop is CASSLDARAGNTIYF. CDR3 DNA: TGTGCCAGCAGCTTAGATGCCCGGGCTGGAAACACCATATATTTT.

This chain links TRBV18 with TRBJ2-2; 12 nucleotides align to TRBD2. The length of the CDR3 is 16 residues. Trimming at V came to 3 bases and at J to 6 bases, leaving 5 bases not matched to a gene. CDR1 and CDR2 from the germline V gene are KGHSH and LQKENI. The CDR3 here is CASSPTSGRSAGELFF. In nucleotides, the CDR3 is TGTGCCAGCTCACCGACTAGCGGGAGATCGGCCGGGGAGCTGTTTTTT. The whole variable domain, remainder taken from reference TRBV18 and TRBJ2-2, is NAGVMQNPRHLVRRRGQEARLRCSPMKGHSHVYWYRQLPEEGLKFMVYLQKENIIDESGMPKERFSAEFPKEGPSILRIQQVVRGDSAAYFCASSPTSGRSAGELFFGEGSRLTVL.

The rearrangement joins TRBV3-1 (or the pseudogene TRBV3-2) to TRBJ2-5; TRBD1 is a possible D gene (5 bases). This CDR3 has 12 amino acids. Trimming pared 8 bases from V and 4 bases from J, leaving 11 bases between. The germline V gene encodes CDR1 LGHDT and CDR2 YNNKEL (reference sequence). The CDR3 sequence: CASGAGIETQYF. CDR3 nucleotide sequence: TGTGCCAGCGGGGCAGGGATAGAGACCCAGTACTTC.

This rearrangement joins TRBV6-5 to TRBJ2-7; D is ambiguous. With 7 bases removed from V and 0 bases from J, the gap between germline ends came to 16 bases. This CDR3 is 15 amino acids long. Germline loops: CDR1 MNHEY, CDR2 SVGAGI. The CDR3 spells CASTSLPKSSYEQYF. The CDR3 bases are TGTGCCAGCACCTCCCTTCCGAAGAGCTCCTACGAGCAGTACTTC.

The rearrangement uses TRBV18 and TRBJ2-1, with D tentatively TRBD2 (5 bases). The germline V gene has CDR1 KGHSH and CDR2 LQKENI. The V end was cut by 6 bases, the J end by 6 bases, with 24 bases between. This CDR3 comprises 17 residues. In DNA, the CDR3 is TGTGCCAGCTCGCATACCTCTAGCACACCAGCTCCCAATGAGCAGTTCTTC. This sequence encodes CASSHTSSTPAPNEQFF.

The chain has TRBV7-9 and TRBJ1-1; D is undetermined. Germline values: CDR1 SEHNR, CDR2 FQNEAQ (reference sequence). This CDR3 is 14 amino acids long. The V gene lost 0 bases and the J gene lost 2 bases, with 7 bases spanning the gap. DNA for the CDR3: TGTGCCAGCAGCTTAGCGAGGGAAAACACTGAAGCTTTCTTT. Translation gives CASSLARENTEAFF.

The rearrangement uses TRBV27 and TRBJ2-7, with D possibly TRBD2 on 5 matching bases. The germline V gene has CDR1 MNHEY and CDR2 SMNVEV (reference sequence). V dropped 5 bases and J dropped 0 bases, with 11 bases sitting between them. CDR3 length: 14 residues. In DNA, the CDR3 is TGTGCCAGCAGTACGACCGGGATCTCCTACGAGCAGTACTTC. This gives the protein CASSTTGISYEQYF.

This chain connects TRBV7-9 to TRBJ2-7, with 8 bases identical to TRBD2. Germline loops: CDR1 SEHNR, CDR2 FQNEAQ (reference sequence). Trimming cost V 2 bases and J 5 bases; bases outside gene matches: 11. The CDR3 runs to 16 residues. The CDR3 region is CASSLLGSGRQNEQYF. The CDR3 coding sequence is TGTGCCAGCAGCTTATTGGGGAGCGGGAGACAGAACGAGCAGTACTTC.

The J gene is TRBJ2-7, the V gene TRBV7-6; 9 nucleotides align to TRBD1. V lost 5 bases and J lost 6; bases outside the gene matches: 2. The germline CDR1 and CDR2 sequences are SGHVS and FNYEAQ. This CDR3 is 12 amino acids long. The CDR3 here is CASSQTGGEQYF. CDR3 coding DNA: TGTGCCAGCAGCCAGACAGGGGGCGAGCAGTACTTC.

The rearrangement joins TRBV28 to TRBJ1-2, with TRBD1 matching over 10 bases. The junction had 7 bases not matched to a gene; V was cut back by 5 bases and J by 1 base. CDR1 MDHEN and CDR2 SYDVKM come from the germline V gene. This CDR3 spans 16 amino acids. CDR3 coding DNA: TGTGCCAGCAGTCACCGACGGACAGGGGGTAACTATGGCTACACCTTC. Protein sequence: CASSHRRTGGNYGYTF.